A single sample is the source of the 26 T cell receptor beta chains below, sequenced in a study of T cell responses to AZD1222 COVID-19 vaccine. TCRdb's table, derived via immunoSEQ multiplex PCR, lists solely in-frame clones and lacks some. The sample records approximately 100,000 clones, 90% being singletons. The starting material was peripheral blood, obtained on day 0 of AZD1222 vaccination. These receptors came from an adult in good health.

The chain employs TRBV2 and TRBJ1-4; 7 positions agree with TRBD1. The germline gives CDR1 SNHLY, CDR2 FYNNEI. Unmatched junction bases numbered 7, after V lost 8 bases and J lost 7 bases. The CDR3 is 13 amino acids. The CDR3 nucleotides are TGTGCCAGCCAATTACAGGGGAGTGAAAAACTGTTTTTT. It codes for CASQLQGSEKLFF.

The V and J genes are TRBV6-5 and TRBJ2-7; tentative D call: TRBD1 (6 bases). CDR1 is MNHEY, CDR2 SVGAGI, per germline. The V end was cut by 5 bases, the J end by 11 bases, with 16 bases between. This CDR3 has 12 amino acids. The CDR3 bases are TGTGCCAGCAGTCCTTCTAACAGGGTAAAGTACTTC. It yields the protein CASSPSNRVKYF.

This sequence joins TRBV5-8 and TRBJ2-2; no clear D. Per germline, CDR1 SGHTS and CDR2 YDEGEE. The CDR3 is 12 amino acids. V was shortened by 0 bases and J by 12 bases, with 9 bases between the two germline ends. CDR3 sequence: CASSLGGTKLFF. For the CDR3, the DNA is TGTGCCAGCAGCTTGGGGGGAACGAAGCTGTTTTTT.

This chain connects TRBV27 to TRBJ2-7, with a tentative D call TRBD2 (6 bases). The germline CDR1 and CDR2 sequences are MNHEY and SMNVEV (reference sequence). This CDR3 has 13 residues. V lost 6 bases and J lost 4, with 13 bases in between. The CDR3 protein is CASSVAGLYEQYF. In DNA, the CDR3 is TGTGCCAGCAGCGTGGCGGGGTTATACGAGCAGTACTTC.

The CDR3 sequence: CASSLLGQGDEAFF. The CDR3 region has the DNA TGCGCCAGCAGCTTGTTGGGACAGGGGGACGAAGCTTTCTTT. The rearrangement joins TRBV5-1 to TRBJ1-1; TRBD1 matches 11 bases. CDR3 size: 14 residues. With 1 base clipped from V and 8 bases from J, the junction kept 4 bases outside the gene matches. Germline V gives CDR1 SGHRS, CDR2 YFSETQ.

V gene TRBV9 combines with J gene TRBJ2-2; D ambiguous. Germline V gene data show CDR1 as SGDLS and CDR2 as YYNGEE. The V and J ends lost 1 base and 1 base respectively, with 8 bases between them. The CDR3 extends over 15 amino acids. Written as DNA, the CDR3 is TGTGCCAGCAGCGTAACACCTCTGAACACCGGGGAGCTGTTTTTT. Its translation: CASSVTPLNTGELFF.

The chain combines TRBV28 with TRBJ1-2, with no clear D. CDR1 MDHEN and CDR2 SYDVKM come from the germline V gene. V lost 3 bases, J lost 6 bases, and 8 bases lay in between. CDR3 length: 12 residues. CDR3 DNA: TGTGCCAGCAGTTTTCGGGAAAATGGCTACACCTTC. Protein sequence: CASSFRENGYTF.

The chain joins TRBV29-1 to TRBJ1-2; D unresolved. V lost 2 bases and J 4 bases, leaving 8 bases between the germline ends. The CDR3 contains 12 residues. Germline CDR1 reads SQVTM; CDR2 reads ANQGSEA. CDR3: CSVELGFYGYTF. The DNA of the CDR3 is TGCAGCGTTGAACTGGGATTCTATGGCTACACCTTC.

The chain employs TRBV7-7 and TRBJ2-5; 8 bases align to TRBD1. This CDR3 spans 16 amino acids. J lost 4 bases, V lost 3 bases, and 10 bases had no gene match. The germline V gene has CDR1 SSHAT and CDR2 FNYEAQ (reference sequence). CDR3 amino acids: CASSFRPGRGPETQYF. CDR3 nucleotide sequence: TGTGCCAGCAGCTTCCGGCCGGGCAGGGGGCCAGAGACCCAGTACTTC.

V gene TRBV27 combines with J gene TRBJ2-1; 9 bases map to TRBD2. Germline lookup yields CDR1 MNHEY and CDR2 SMNVEV (reference sequence). CDR3 size: 16 residues. V shed 5 bases, J shed 9 bases, and the junction held 14 bases outside the gene matches. The CDR3 nucleotides read TGTGCCAGCAGTCCGGGAGCGGGGGGACCGACCACTGAGCAGTTCTTC. Protein product: CASSPGAGGPTTEQFF.

This chain connects TRBV7-2 to TRBJ1-5; no firm D call. Trimming stripped 5 bases from V and 3 bases from J, with 14 bases between. The germline gives CDR1 SGHTA, CDR2 FQGNSA. The CDR3 totals 15 residues. The CDR3 coding sequence is TGTGCCAGCAGCCCCGGCGGAAGGGACAATCAGCCCCAGCATTTT. Protein sequence: CASSPGGRDNQPQHF.

The V call is TRBV14, the J call TRBJ2-1; D is ambiguous. Germline values: CDR1 SGHDN, CDR2 FVKESK. The CDR3 has 10 residues. The V gene lost 6 bases and the J gene lost 13 bases, with 10 bases spanning the gap. The CDR3 sequence is CASRAPRQFF. As DNA, the CDR3 is TGTGCCAGCAGGGCCCCCCGACAGTTCTTC.

The chain carries TRBV19 and TRBJ1-1; D is perhaps TRBD1 (6 bases). Germline lookup yields CDR1 LNHDA and CDR2 SQIVND (reference sequence). This CDR3 is 16 amino acids long. Trimming shortened V by 4 bases and J by 3 bases, and 18 bases separated the two germline ends. The CDR3 region has the DNA TGTGCCAGTAGTAGTGGGACATCCCATGGATACACTGAAGCTTTCTTT. Translated, it gives CASSSGTSHGYTEAFF.

For the CDR3, the DNA is TGTGCCAGCAGCTGGGCTAGGGGTAGCGGGGACAATGAGCAGTTCTTC. Translating it yields CASSWARGSGDNEQFF. V and J are TRBV7-9 and TRBJ2-1, with TRBD2 identical over 8 bases. Germline CDR1 reads SEHNR; CDR2 reads FQNEAQ (reference sequence). This CDR3 region has 16 residues. V lost 4 bases to trimming and J lost 5 bases; unmatched junction nucleotides: 10.

V usage is TRBV5-1 and J usage is TRBJ1-1; 9 bases agree with TRBD1. This CDR3 spans 15 amino acids. V was pared by 4 bases and J by 6 bases, with 10 bases of the junction left unmatched. The V gene's germline CDR1 is SGHRS and CDR2 YFSETQ. The CDR3 protein is CASSLSLTGGPEAFF. CDR3 sequence (DNA): TGCGCCAGCAGCCTAAGCCTTACAGGGGGCCCTGAAGCTTTCTTT.

The V gene is TRBV5-4, the J gene TRBJ1-2; D not resolved. The CDR3 has 15 residues. Germline V gene lookup returns CDR1 SGHNT and CDR2 YYREEE (reference sequence). Between the trimmed V and J ends, which lost 0 bases and 6 bases, there was a span of 15 bases. The CDR3 region has the DNA TGTGCCAGCAGCTTGGAAGGGATTGTTACCCATGGCTACACCTTC. This encodes CASSLEGIVTHGYTF. Looking up the rest from reference TRBV5-4 and TRBJ1-2 gives the full variable domain: ETGVTQSPTHLIKTRGQQVTLRCSSQSGHNTVSWYQQALGQGPQFIFQYYREEENGRGNFPPRFSGLQFPNYSSELNVNALELDDSALYLCASSLEGIVTHGYTFGSGTRLTVV.

The chain links TRBV2 to TRBJ1-2, with D possibly TRBD1 on 5 matching bases. Trimming pared 1 base from V and 14 bases from J, leaving 17 bases between. CDR3 size: 13 residues. The germline CDR1 and CDR2 sequences are SNHLY and FYNNEI. Here the CDR3 DNA reads TGTGCCAGCAGTGAAGTTAAATCGGGGGTTGGAACCTTC. Its translation: CASSEVKSGVGTF.

In nucleotides, the CDR3 is TGTGCCAGCAGGACGCTAGCGGGGGGGGAATACGAGCAGTACTTC. Translation gives CASRTLAGGEYEQYF. This sequence joins TRBV6-5 and TRBJ2-7; the match to TRBD2 covers 12 bases. CDR1 and CDR2 (germline): MNHEY, SVGAGI. The CDR3 totals 15 residues. J lost 4 bases, V lost 6 bases, and 7 bases had no gene match.

This clone turned up a few times. The chain links TRBV21-1 to TRBJ1-6. TRBV21-1 is listed as a pseudogene. The CDR3 is made up of 17 amino acids. The CDR3: CASSKVGTSLCGTPLHF. CDR3 in DNA: TGTGCCAGCAGCAAAGTGGGGACAAGCCTATGCGGGACACCCCTCCACTTT.

This chain connects TRBV19 to TRBJ1-2; a weak D match, TRBD1 (5 bases). Germline values: CDR1 LNHDA, CDR2 SQIVND (reference sequence). The V and J ends lost 3 bases and 4 bases respectively, with 9 bases between them. The CDR3 has 13 residues. CDR3 nucleotides: TGTGCCAGTAGTATTGGGACCATCTATGGCTACACCTTC. Protein sequence: CASSIGTIYGYTF. The variable domain in full, with the rest retrieved from reference TRBV19 and TRBJ1-2, is DGGITQSPKYLFRKEGQNVTLSCEQNLNHDAMYWYRQDPGQGLRLIYYSQIVNDFQKGDIAEGYSVSREKKESFPLTVTSAQKNPTAFYLCASSIGTIYGYTFGSGTRLTVV.

V usage is TRBV5-5 and J usage is TRBJ1-1; TRBD1 aligns across 7 bases. The CDR3 length is 14 residues. V was clipped by 2 bases and J by 8 bases; unmatched bases: 9. CDR1 and CDR2 (germline): SGHKS, YYEKEE (reference sequence). The CDR3 sequence: CASSFGTDRIEAFF. CDR3 in DNA: TGTGCCAGCAGCTTTGGGACAGACAGGATAGAAGCTTTCTTT.

The V gene is TRBV4-1, the J gene TRBJ1-1; the D gene is possibly TRBD1 (6 bases). The V gene lost 4 bases and the J gene lost 5 bases, with 17 bases spanning the gap. The CDR3 spans 15 residues. The germline CDR1 and CDR2 sequences are MGHRA and YSYEKL. The CDR3 loop reads CASSPTWGARTEAFF. The DNA for the CDR3 is TGCGCCAGCAGCCCTACGTGGGGGGCGCGGACTGAAGCTTTCTTT.

This clone was counted a single time. The gene calls are TRBV19 and TRBJ1-5; 7 bases agree with TRBD1. This CDR3 region has 13 residues. Germline V gene data show CDR1 as LNHDA and CDR2 as SQIVND (reference sequence). V trimming: 7 bases; J trimming: 6 bases; junction bases outside the gene matches: 6. CDR3 sequence reads: CASNTGEGQPQHF. The CDR3 DNA reads as TGTGCCAGTAACACAGGGGAGGGTCAGCCCCAGCATTTT.

J is TRBJ1-6 and V is TRBV28, with a weak D call TRBD1 (5 bases). CDR3 length: 15 residues. The germline CDR1 and CDR2 sequences are MDHEN and SYDVKM. With 7 bases removed from V and 6 bases from J, the gap between germline ends came to 16 bases. CDR3 nucleotides: TGTGCCAGCACCTATGGGGCAGCTTCTAATTCACCCCTCCACTTT. The encoded protein is CASTYGAASNSPLHF. Using reference TRBV28 and TRBJ1-6 for the parts outside the CDR3, the full variable domain is DVKVTQSSRYLVKRTGEKVFLECVQDMDHENMFWYRQDPGLGLRLIYFSYDVKMKEKGDIPEGYSVSREKKERFSLILESASTNQTSMYLCASTYGAASNSPLHFGNGTRLTVT.

The chain recombines TRBV6-5 with TRBJ2-1; TRBD2 agrees at 8 bases. This CDR3 has 15 residues. The germline V gene encodes CDR1 MNHEY and CDR2 SVGAGI. The junction had 10 bases not matched to a gene; V was cut back by 8 bases and J by 4 bases. The CDR3 DNA reads as TGTGCCAGCGAGGGCGCGGGGGGCGGATACAATGAGCAGTTCTTC. It is translated as CASEGAGGGYNEQFF.

This rearrangement joins TRBV28 to TRBJ1-1; 7 nucleotides agree with TRBD1. Germline V gives CDR1 MDHEN, CDR2 SYDVKM. V lost 1 base to trimming and J lost 2 bases; unmatched junction nucleotides: 22. The CDR3 length is 21 residues. The CDR3 protein is CASSLYPRGRQGADENTEAFF. CDR3 DNA: TGTGCCAGCAGTTTATACCCCCGGGGCCGACAGGGTGCGGACGAAAACACTGAAGCTTTCTTT.